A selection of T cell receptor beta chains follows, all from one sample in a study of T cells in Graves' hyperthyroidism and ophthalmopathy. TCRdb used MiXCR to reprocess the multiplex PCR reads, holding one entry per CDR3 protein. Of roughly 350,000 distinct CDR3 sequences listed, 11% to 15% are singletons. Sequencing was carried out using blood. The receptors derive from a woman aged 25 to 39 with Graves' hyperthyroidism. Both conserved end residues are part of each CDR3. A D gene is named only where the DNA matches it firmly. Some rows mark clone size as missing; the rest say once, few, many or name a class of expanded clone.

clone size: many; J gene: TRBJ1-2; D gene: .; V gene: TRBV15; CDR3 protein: CATSRDLGTNYGYTF; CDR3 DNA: TGTGCCACCAGCAGAGATCTGGGAACTAACTATGGCTACACCTTC
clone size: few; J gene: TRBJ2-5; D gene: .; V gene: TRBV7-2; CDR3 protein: CASSLVIQETQYF; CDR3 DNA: TGTGCCAGCAGCTTAGTCATTCAAGAGACCCAGTACTTC
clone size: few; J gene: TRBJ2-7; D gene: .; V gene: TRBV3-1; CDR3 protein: CASSPMGGTRYEQYF; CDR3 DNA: TGTGCCAGCAGCCCAATGGGCGGGACCCGCTACGAGCAGTACTTC
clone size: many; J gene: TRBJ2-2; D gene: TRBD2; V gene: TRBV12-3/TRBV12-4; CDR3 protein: CATGTSGSITGELFF; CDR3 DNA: TGTGCCACCGGGACTAGCGGGAGTATCACCGGGGAGCTGTTTTTT
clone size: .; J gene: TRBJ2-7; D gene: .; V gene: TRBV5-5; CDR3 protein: CASSQTGIEQYF; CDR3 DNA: TGTGCCAGCAGCCAAACAGGGATCGAGCAGTACTTC
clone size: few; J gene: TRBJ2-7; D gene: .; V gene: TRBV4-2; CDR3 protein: CASSQSHKGEQYF; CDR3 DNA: TGTGCCAGCAGCCAAAGCCATAAAGGGGAGCAGTACTTC
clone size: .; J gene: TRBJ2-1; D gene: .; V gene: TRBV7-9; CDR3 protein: CASRGPSDEQFF; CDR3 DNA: TGTGCCAGCAGGGGTCCTTCGGATGAGCAGTTCTTC
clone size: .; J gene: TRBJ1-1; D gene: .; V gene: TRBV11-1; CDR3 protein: CASSLDRVEAFF; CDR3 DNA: TGTGCCAGCAGCCTGGACAGAGTTGAAGCTTTCTTT
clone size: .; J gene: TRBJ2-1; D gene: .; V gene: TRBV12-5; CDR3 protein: CASGLTGTPGNEQFF; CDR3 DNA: TGTGCTAGTGGTCTAACCGGGACCCCCGGCAATGAGCAGTTCTTC
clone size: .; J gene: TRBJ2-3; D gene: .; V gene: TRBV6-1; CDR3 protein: CASRGQTGNSADTQYF; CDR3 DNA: TGTGCCAGCCGGGGGCAGACAGGGAATAGCGCAGATACGCAGTATTTT
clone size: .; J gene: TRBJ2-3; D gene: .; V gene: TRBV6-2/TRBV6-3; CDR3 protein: CASSYSSDHTDTQYF; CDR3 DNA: TGTGCCAGCAGTTACTCGTCGGACCACACAGATACGCAGTATTTT
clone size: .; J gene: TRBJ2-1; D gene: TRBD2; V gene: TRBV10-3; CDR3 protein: CAIAPSGRSSYNEQFF; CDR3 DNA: TGTGCCATCGCCCCTAGCGGGAGGAGCTCCTACAATGAGCAGTTCTTC
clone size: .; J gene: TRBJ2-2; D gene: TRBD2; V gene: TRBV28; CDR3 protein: CASRRTSGGGNTGELFF; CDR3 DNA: TGTGCCAGCAGGCGGACTAGCGGGGGGGGGAACACCGGGGAGCTGTTTTTT
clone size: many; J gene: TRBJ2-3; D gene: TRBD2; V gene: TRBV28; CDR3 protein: CASSLWTSGRDTQYF; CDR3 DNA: TGTGCCAGCAGTCTCTGGACTAGCGGGAGGGATACGCAGTATTTT
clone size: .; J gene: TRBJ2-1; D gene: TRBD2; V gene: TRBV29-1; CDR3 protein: CSVAPGLVIYNEQFF; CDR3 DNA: TGCAGCGTTGCTCCGGGACTAGTGATCTACAATGAGCAGTTCTTC
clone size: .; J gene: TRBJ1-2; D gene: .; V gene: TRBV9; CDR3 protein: CASSGRNSAGGYTF; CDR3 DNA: TGTGCCAGCAGCGGTCGAAACTCGGCGGGCGGCTACACCTTC
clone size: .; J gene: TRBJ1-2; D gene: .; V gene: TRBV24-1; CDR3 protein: CATSDDGTGSSGYTF; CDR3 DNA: TGTGCCACCAGTGATGACGGGACGGGAAGTTCGGGCTACACCTTC
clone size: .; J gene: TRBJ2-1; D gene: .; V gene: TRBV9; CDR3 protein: CASSVELDNEQFF; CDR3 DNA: TGTGCCAGCAGCGTCGAGCTAGATAATGAGCAGTTCTTC
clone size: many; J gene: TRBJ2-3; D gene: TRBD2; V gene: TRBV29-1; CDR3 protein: CSVEGGIAGDSTDTQYF; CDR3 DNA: TGCAGCGTTGAAGGCGGAATAGCGGGAGATAGCACAGATACGCAGTATTTT
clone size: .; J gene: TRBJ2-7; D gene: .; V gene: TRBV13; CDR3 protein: CASSFSSESAYEQYF; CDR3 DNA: TGTGCCAGCAGCTTCTCTAGCGAGAGCGCCTACGAGCAGTACTTC
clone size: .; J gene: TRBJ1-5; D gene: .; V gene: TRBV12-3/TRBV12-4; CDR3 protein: CASTQLSNQPQHF; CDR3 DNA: TGTGCCAGCACGCAGCTCAGCAATCAGCCCCAGCATTTT
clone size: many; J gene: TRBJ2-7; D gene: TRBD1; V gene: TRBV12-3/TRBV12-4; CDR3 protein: CASTPRDRPGAEQYF; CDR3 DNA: TGTGCCAGCACCCCTCGGGACAGGCCGGGGGCCGAGCAGTACTTC
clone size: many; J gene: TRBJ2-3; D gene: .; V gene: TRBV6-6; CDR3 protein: CASSYGQGGHTQYF; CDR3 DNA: TGTGCCAGCAGTTACGGGCAGGGGGGTCATACGCAGTATTTT
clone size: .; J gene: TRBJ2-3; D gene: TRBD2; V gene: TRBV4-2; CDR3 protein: CASSQEPSGLYDTQYF; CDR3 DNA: TGTGCCAGCAGCCAAGAACCTAGCGGGCTTTATGATACGCAGTATTTT
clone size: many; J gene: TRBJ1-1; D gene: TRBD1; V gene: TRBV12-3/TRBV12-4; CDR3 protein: CASSNPGQGNTEAFF; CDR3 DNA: TGTGCCAGCAGCAATCCGGGACAGGGCAACACTGAAGCTTTCTTT
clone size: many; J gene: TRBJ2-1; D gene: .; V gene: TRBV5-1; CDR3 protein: CASSPNRVGVNEQFF; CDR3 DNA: TGCGCCAGCAGCCCTAACAGGGTTGGTGTCAATGAGCAGTTCTTC
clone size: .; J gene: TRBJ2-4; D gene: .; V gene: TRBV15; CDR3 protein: CATSRDRGSLEYIQYF; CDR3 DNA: TGTGCCACCAGCAGAGATCGGGGCAGCCTGGAGTACATTCAGTACTTC
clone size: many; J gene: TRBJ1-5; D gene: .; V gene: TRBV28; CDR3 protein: CASSFVQGSQPQHF; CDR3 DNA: TGTGCCAGCAGTTTCGTACAGGGAAGTCAGCCCCAGCATTTT
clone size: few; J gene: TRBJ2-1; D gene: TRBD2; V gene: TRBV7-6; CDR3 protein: CASSPRLAGGPRSYNEQFF; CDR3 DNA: TGTGCCAGCAGCCCTCGACTAGCGGGAGGGCCGAGGTCCTACAATGAGCAGTTCTTC
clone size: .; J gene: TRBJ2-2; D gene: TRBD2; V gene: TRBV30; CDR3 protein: CAWALGTGGTGELFF; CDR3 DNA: TGTGCCTGGGCCCTAGGGACGGGAGGAACCGGGGAGCTGTTTTTT
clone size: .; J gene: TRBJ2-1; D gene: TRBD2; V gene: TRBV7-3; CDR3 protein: CASSFRTSGINEQFF; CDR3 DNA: TGTGCCAGCAGCTTCCGGACTAGCGGGATCAATGAGCAGTTCTTC
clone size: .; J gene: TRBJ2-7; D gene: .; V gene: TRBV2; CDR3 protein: CASSEARGLGITYEQYF; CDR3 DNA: TGTGCCAGCAGTGAAGCCCGTGGCCTGGGCATTACCTACGAGCAGTACTTC
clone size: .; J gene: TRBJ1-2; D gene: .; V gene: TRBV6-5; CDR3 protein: CASSSHDRSIRGYTF; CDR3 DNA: TGTGCCAGCAGTTCCCACGACAGGTCGATCCGAGGCTACACCTTC
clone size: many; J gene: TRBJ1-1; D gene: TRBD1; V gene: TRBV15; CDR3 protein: CATSIRQGQHTEAFF; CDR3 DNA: TGTGCCACCAGCATAAGACAGGGACAGCACACTGAAGCTTTCTTT
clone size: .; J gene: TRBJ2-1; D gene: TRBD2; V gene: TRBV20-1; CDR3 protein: CSASNPGGSGNEQFF; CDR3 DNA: TGCAGTGCTAGTAACCCAGGCGGGAGTGGGAATGAGCAGTTCTTC
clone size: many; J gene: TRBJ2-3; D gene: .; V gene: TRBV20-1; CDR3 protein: CSAEEAGMQDTQYF; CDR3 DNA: TGCAGTGCCGAGGAGGCGGGGATGCAGGATACGCAGTATTTT
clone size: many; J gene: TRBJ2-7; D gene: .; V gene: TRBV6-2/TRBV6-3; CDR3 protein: CASSYPHEQYF; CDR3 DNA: TGTGCCAGCAGTTACCCGCACGAGCAGTACTTC
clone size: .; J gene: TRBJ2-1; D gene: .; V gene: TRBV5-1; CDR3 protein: CASSLDFQAYNEQFF; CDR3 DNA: TGCGCCAGCAGCTTGGACTTCCAGGCCTACAATGAGCAGTTCTTC
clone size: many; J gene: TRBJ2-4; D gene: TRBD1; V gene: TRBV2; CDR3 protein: CASSERGDRKNIQYF; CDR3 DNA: TGTGCCAGCAGCGAAAGAGGGGACAGAAAAAACATTCAGTACTTC
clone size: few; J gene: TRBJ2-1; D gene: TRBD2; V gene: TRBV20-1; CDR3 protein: CSASAGTSVIYNEQFF; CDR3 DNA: TGCAGTGCTAGCGCCGGGACTAGCGTAATATACAATGAGCAGTTCTTC
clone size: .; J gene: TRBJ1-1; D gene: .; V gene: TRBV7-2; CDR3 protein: CASSPNVGDTEAFF; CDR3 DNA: TGTGCCAGCAGCCCAAATGTGGGTGACACTGAAGCTTTCTTT
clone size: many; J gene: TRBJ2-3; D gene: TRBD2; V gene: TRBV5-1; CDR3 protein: CASTDLAGVSDTQYF; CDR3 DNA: TGCGCCAGCACCGATCTAGCGGGAGTTTCAGATACGCAGTATTTT
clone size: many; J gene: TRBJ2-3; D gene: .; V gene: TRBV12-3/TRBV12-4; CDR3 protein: CASSLGSFTDTQYF; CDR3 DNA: TGTGCCAGCAGTTTAGGGTCCTTCACAGATACGCAGTATTTT
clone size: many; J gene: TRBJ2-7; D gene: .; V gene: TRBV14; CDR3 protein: CASSQEVGDPPYEQYF; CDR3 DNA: TGTGCCAGCAGCCAAGAGGTAGGGGACCCGCCCTACGAGCAGTACTTC
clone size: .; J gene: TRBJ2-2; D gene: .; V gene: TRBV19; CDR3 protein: CASSIDGALNGELFF; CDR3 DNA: TGTGCCAGTAGTATAGATGGAGCATTGAATGGGGAGCTGTTTTTT
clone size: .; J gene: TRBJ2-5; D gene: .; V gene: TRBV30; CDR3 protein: CAWNHALGLHQETQYF; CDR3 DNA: TGTGCCTGGAACCATGCCCTGGGACTTCATCAAGAGACCCAGTACTTC
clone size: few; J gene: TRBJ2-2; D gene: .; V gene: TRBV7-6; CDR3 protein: CASSLGSLGLRANTGELFF; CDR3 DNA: TGTGCCAGCAGCTTAGGTTCGCTGGGTCTGCGAGCGAACACCGGGGAGCTGTTTTTT
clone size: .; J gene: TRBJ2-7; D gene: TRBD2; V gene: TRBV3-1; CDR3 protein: CASRHSGRAYEQYF; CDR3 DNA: TGTGCCAGCAGACATAGCGGGAGGGCTTACGAGCAGTACTTC
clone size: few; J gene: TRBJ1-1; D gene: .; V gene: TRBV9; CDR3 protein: CASSVDVLNTEAFF; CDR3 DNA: TGTGCCAGCAGCGTAGACGTGCTTAACACTGAAGCTTTCTTT
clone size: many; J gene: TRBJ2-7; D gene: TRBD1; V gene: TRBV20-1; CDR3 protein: CSAVYTGAIEQYF; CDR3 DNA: TGCAGTGCTGTCTACACAGGGGCCATCGAGCAGTACTTC
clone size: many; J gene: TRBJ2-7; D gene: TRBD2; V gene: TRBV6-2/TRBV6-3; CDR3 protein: CASKSLAGVIYEQYF; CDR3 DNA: TGTGCCAGCAAGAGCCTAGCGGGAGTAATCTACGAGCAGTACTTC
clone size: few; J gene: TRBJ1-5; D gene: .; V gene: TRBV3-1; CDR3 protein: CASSQEATTWPQHF; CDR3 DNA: TGTGCCAGCAGCCAAGAGGCGACAACATGGCCCCAGCATTTT
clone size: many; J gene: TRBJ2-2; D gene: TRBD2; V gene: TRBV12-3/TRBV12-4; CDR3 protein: CASSSQTSGGFTGELFF; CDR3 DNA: TGTGCCAGCAGTTCTCAGACTAGCGGGGGCTTCACCGGGGAGCTGTTTTTT
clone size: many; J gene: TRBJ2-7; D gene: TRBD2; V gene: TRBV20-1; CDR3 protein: CSARLKGLAEIWSYEQYF; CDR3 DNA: TGCAGTGCTAGACTAAAGGGACTAGCGGAAATATGGTCCTACGAGCAGTACTTC
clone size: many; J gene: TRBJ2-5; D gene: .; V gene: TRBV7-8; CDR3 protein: CASSLDTQAGETQYF; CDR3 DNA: TGTGCCAGCAGCTTAGATACGCAGGCAGGCGAGACCCAGTACTTC